This T cell receptor beta chain was profiled in a study of lymphopenia after photon versus proton radiotherapy. General study points: Survival link was tested only in deceased patients; proton benefit remains a possibility. Relative stability marked proton patients; photon patients lost diversity and naive cells. Oligoclonal CD8+ Temra expansion after nadir drove photon patients' diversity drop.

This clone showed up just a few times. No antigen is known for it. One end of the junction fails to match germline, which may point to a read error. The CDR3 has 13 amino acids. Germline lookup yields CDR1 SQVTM and CDR2 ANQGSEA. Profiling relied on immunoSEQ multiplex PCR, and the TCRdb table lists in-frame clones only, not all of them. The sample records around 19,000 clones, roughly nine tenths being singletons. The sequence was obtained from a woman in her forties with cholangiocarcinoma. The V gene is TRBV29-1, the J gene TRBJ2-3; D possibly corresponds to TRBD1 (5 bases). Sequencing was performed on peripheral blood, taken from a patient treated with photon-based radiotherapy. CDR3 sequence reads: CSVDHPDTYTQYF. CDR3 sequence (DNA): TGCAGCGTTGACCACCCGGACACATATACGCAGTATTTT.